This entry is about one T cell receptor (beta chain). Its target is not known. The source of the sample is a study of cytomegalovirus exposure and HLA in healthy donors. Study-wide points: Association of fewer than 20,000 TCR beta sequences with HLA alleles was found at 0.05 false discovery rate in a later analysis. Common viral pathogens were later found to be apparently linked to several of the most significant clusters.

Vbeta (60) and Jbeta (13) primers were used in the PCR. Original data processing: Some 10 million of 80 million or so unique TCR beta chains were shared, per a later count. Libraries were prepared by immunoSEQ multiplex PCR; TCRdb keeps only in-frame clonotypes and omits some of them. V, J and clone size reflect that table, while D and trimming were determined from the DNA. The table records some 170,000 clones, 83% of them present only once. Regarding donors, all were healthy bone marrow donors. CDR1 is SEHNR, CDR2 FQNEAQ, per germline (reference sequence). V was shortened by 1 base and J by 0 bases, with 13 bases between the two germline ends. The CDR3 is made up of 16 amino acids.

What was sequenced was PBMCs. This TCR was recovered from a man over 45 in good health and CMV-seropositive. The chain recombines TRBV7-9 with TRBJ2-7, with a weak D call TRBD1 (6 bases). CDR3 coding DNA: TGTGCCAGCAGCTTAGTCTTAGACAGGAGCTCCTACGAGCAGTACTTC. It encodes CASSLVLDRSSYEQYF.